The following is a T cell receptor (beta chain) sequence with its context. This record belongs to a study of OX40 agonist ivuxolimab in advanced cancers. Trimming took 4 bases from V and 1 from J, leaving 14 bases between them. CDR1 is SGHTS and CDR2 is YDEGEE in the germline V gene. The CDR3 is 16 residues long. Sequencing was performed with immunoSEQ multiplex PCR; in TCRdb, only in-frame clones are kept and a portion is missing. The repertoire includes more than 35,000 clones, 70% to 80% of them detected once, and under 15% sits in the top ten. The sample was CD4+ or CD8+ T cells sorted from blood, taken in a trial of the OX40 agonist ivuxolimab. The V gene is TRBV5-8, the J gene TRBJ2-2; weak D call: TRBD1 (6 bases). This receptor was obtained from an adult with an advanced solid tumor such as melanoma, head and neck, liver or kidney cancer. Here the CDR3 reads CASSNPWGRNTGELFF. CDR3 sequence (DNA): TGTGCCAGCAGCAATCCATGGGGGCGGAACACCGGGGAGCTGTTTTTT.